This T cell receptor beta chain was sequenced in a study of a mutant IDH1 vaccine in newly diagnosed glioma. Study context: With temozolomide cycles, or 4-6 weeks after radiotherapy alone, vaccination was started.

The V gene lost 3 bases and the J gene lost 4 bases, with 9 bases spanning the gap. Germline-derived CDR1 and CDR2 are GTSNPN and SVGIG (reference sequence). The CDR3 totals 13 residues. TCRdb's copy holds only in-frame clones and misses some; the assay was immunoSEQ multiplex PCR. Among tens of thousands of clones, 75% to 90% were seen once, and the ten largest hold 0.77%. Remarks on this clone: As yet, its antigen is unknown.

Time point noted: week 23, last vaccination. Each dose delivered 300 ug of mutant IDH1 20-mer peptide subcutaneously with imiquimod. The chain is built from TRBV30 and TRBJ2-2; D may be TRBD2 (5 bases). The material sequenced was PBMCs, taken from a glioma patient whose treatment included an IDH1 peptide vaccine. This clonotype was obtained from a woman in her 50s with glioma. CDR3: CAWRLGLTGELFF. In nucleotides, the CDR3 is TGTGCCTGGAGACTAGGACTCACCGGGGAGCTGTTTTTT.